Following are 12 T cell receptor beta chains from one sample sequenced in a study of T cells in localized non-small cell lung cancer. Here immunoSEQ multiplex PCR was the method, and the copy in TCRdb shows in-frame clones only, minus some. The sample shows 28,000 or so clones, about 87% of them seen only once. The input for sequencing was peripheral blood, taken before any cancer treatment. Receptors originate from a male donor older than 55 with stage I lung adenocarcinoma.

This clone was seen just once. The chain joins TRBV5-5 to TRBJ2-7, with D tentatively TRBD1 (6 bases). The V end was cut by 5 bases, the J end by 5 bases, with 17 bases between. The CDR3 runs to 14 residues. CDR1 and CDR2 (germline): SGHKS, YYEKEE (reference sequence). In DNA form, the CDR3 reads TGTGCCAGCAGGGTCACCCAGGGGATCCACGAGCAGTACTTC. It codes for CASRVTQGIHEQYF.

In DNA form, the CDR3 reads TGTGCCAGCAGCGCGCCACAGGGATCCTACAATGAGCAGTTCTTC. Encoded protein: CASSAPQGSYNEQFF. The J gene is TRBJ2-1, the V gene TRBV7-6; tentative D call: TRBD1 (6 bases). The V gene's germline CDR1 is SGHVS and CDR2 FNYEAQ. CDR3 size: 15 residues. Between the trimmed V and J ends, which lost 5 bases and 1 base, there was a span of 12 bases.

Concerning this clone: One end of the junction fails to match germline, which may point to a read error. The chain carries TRBV19 and TRBJ1-1, with 10 bases fitting TRBD1. The CDR3 is made up of 17 amino acids. Germline V gene data show CDR1 as LNHDA and CDR2 as SQIVND (reference sequence). CDR3 loop: CATSLSGQGWMNTEAFF. CDR3 DNA sequence: TGTGCCACTAGTCTGTCGGGACAGGGGTGGATGAACACTGAAGCTTTCTTT.

V and J are TRBV6-6 and TRBJ1-2; D may be TRBD1 (6 bases). V was pared by 4 bases and J by 6 bases, with 12 bases between. The CDR3 is 13 amino acids. Germline CDR1 reads MNHNY; CDR2 reads SVGAGI (reference sequence). Written as DNA, the CDR3 is TGTGCCAGCAGTTCCCGGGGGGCTCATGGCTACACCTTC. Protein: CASSSRGAHGYTF.

CDR3 sequence reads: CASSLAGSNYGYTF. The CDR3 DNA is TGTGCCAGCAGCTTGGCCGGGTCCAACTATGGCTACACCTTC. This chain connects TRBV5-6 to TRBJ1-2; D gene unclear. This CDR3 spans 14 amino acids. The germline V gene has CDR1 SGHDT and CDR2 YYEEEE. Trimming took off 0 bases at V and 2 bases at J, with 8 bases between the two ends.

The rearrangement links TRBV28 to TRBJ2-5; 11 bases align to TRBD1. Germline V CDR1 and CDR2: MDHEN, SYDVKM. The CDR3 totals 15 residues. Trimming at V came to 4 bases and at J to 6 bases, leaving 7 bases not matched to a gene. CDR3 in DNA: TGTGCCAGCAGTTCCCCGGACAGGGGGCTCAAGACCCAGTACTTC. As protein: CASSSPDRGLKTQYF.

The chain carries TRBV7-8 and TRBJ2-5; D unresolved. Trimming stripped 1 base from V and 1 base from J, with 7 bases between. This CDR3 is 14 amino acids long. Per germline, CDR1 SGHVS and CDR2 FQNEAQ. The CDR3 DNA reads TGTGCCAGCAGCTTAGTTTCCGGCCAAGAGACCCAGTACTTC. This sequence encodes CASSLVSGQETQYF.

The V call is TRBV7-2, the J call TRBJ2-3; 11 bases align to TRBD2. CDR3 length: 16 amino acids. CDR1 is SGHTA and CDR2 is FQGNSA in the germline V gene. With 5 bases clipped from V and 1 base from J, the junction kept 5 bases outside the gene matches. CDR3 loop: CASSRNSGGGTDTQYF. The CDR3 nucleotides are TGTGCCAGCAGCCGCAATAGCGGGGGGGGCACAGATACGCAGTATTTT.

The gene calls are TRBV25-1 and TRBJ1-2; TRBD1 might be the D (5 bases). The germline gives CDR1 MGHDK, CDR2 SYGVNS. V shed 4 bases and J shed 8 bases, with 14 bases lying between them. CDR3 size: 13 residues. The CDR3 is CASSGSRVGGYTF. As DNA, the CDR3 is TGTGCCAGCAGTGGCTCCAGGGTTGGCGGCTACACCTTC.

The chain is built from TRBV19 and TRBJ1-5; TRBD1 aligns across 7 bases. CDR3 length: 12 amino acids. Germline V CDR1 and CDR2: LNHDA, SQIVND (reference sequence). Germline trimming cut 4 bases from V and 9 bases from J; bases unmatched to any gene: 3. DNA for the CDR3: TGTGCCAGTAGTAAACAGGGGTCGCCCCAGCATTTT. It yields the protein CASSKQGSPQHF. Combining the CDR3 with reference TRBV19 and TRBJ1-5 gives the whole variable domain DGGITQSPKYLFRKEGQNVTLSCEQNLNHDAMYWYRQDPGQGLRLIYYSQIVNDFQKGDIAEGYSVSREKKESFPLTVTSAQKNPTAFYLCASSKQGSPQHFGDGTRLSIL.

The J gene is TRBJ2-7, the V gene TRBV9, with D perhaps assigned TRBD1 or TRBD2 (5 bases each). The V gene lost 2 bases and the J gene lost 0 bases, with 6 bases spanning the gap. CDR1 and CDR2 (germline): SGDLS, YYNGEE. The CDR3 is 13 amino acids. The CDR3 sequence: CASSVGTSYEQYF. The CDR3 coding sequence is TGTGCCAGCAGCGTGGGGACCTCCTACGAGCAGTACTTC.

The genes are TRBV10-3 and TRBJ2-5; 12 bases agree with TRBD2. The trim removed 7 bases at V and 3 bases at J, leaving 3 bases unmatched. Germline V CDR1 and CDR2: ENHRY, SYGVKD. This CDR3 contains 14 residues. The CDR3 reads CAIMASGGEETQYF. CDR3 sequence (DNA): TGTGCCATCATGGCTAGCGGGGGGGAAGAGACCCAGTACTTC.